Included here is one T cell receptor beta chain sequence, with context. As yet, its antigen is unknown. The source of the sample is a study of T cell responses to AZD1222 COVID-19 vaccine. Study-level findings and limits: Following two doses of AZD1222, Spike-specific TCR breadth and depth rose.

V was shortened by 6 bases and J by 0 bases, with 6 bases between the two germline ends. The CDR3 has 13 amino acids. Germline CDR1 MNHEY, CDR2 SMNVEV (reference sequence). The table came from immunoSEQ multiplex PCR; TCRdb's copy has only in-frame clones and leaves some out. The sample contains 84,000 or so clones, 90% of which appear only once. The sample consisted of peripheral blood, taken on day 0 of AZD1222 vaccination. The TCR sequence derives from an adult in good health. The genes are TRBV27 and TRBJ1-5, with D uncertain. CDR3 nucleotides: TGTGCCAGCAGGTTGTATAGCAATCAGCCCCAGCATTTT. Translated, it gives CASRLYSNQPQHF.